These 12 T cell receptor beta chains share one sample of origin, sequenced in a study of cytotoxic CD8 clonotypes in ibrutinib-treated CLL. Assay: immunoSEQ multiplex PCR; the TCRdb copy retains only in-frame clones and omits some. Of 200,000 to 250,000 clones in the sample, 75% to 85% were seen once. Source: PBMCs, taken after 12 months of ibrutinib treatment. The receptor source for this set is a human donor with chronic lymphocytic leukemia.

The V gene is TRBV30, the J gene TRBJ2-3, with 7 bases identical to TRBD2. Germline CDR1 is GTSNPN and CDR2 is SVGIG (reference sequence). Trimming cost V 0 bases and J 2 bases; bases outside gene matches: 8. The CDR3 is 16 residues long. The chain's CDR3 is CAWSVLSGVYTDTQYF. CDR3 sequence (DNA): TGTGCCTGGAGTGTACTCAGCGGGGTCTACACAGATACGCAGTATTTT.

This clone turned up a few times. The chain has TRBV27 and TRBJ1-1; the D is unclear. V dropped 7 bases and J dropped 1 base, with 7 bases sitting between them. The length of the CDR3 is 12 residues. Germline V gene lookup returns CDR1 MNHEY and CDR2 SMNVEV (reference sequence). The CDR3 loop reads CASMDQNTEAFF. The CDR3 coding sequence is TGTGCCAGCATGGACCAGAACACTGAAGCTTTCTTT.

Regarding this clone: The same CDR3 also results from other DNA sequences found in this sample. This chain joins TRBV7-3 and TRBJ2-1; tentatively, D is TRBD2 (6 bases). The CDR3 contains 15 residues. Germline assignment: CDR1 SGHTA and CDR2 FQGTGA. V was cut by 3 bases and J by 0 bases, with 9 bases left in between. The chain's CDR3 is CASSFGGSSYNEQFF. DNA for the CDR3: TGTGCCAGCAGCTTCGGGGGAAGCTCCTACAATGAGCAGTTCTTC.

Only a few counts were recorded for this clone. The chain uses TRBV5-1 and TRBJ1-2; D perhaps matches TRBD1 (5 bases). Germline V gene lookup returns CDR1 SGHRS and CDR2 YFSETQ. The CDR3 totals 12 residues. With 4 bases removed from V and 6 bases from J, the gap between germline ends came to 10 bases. The CDR3 DNA is TGCGCCAGCAGCCCGGACAAGCATGGCTACACCTTC. Encoded protein: CASSPDKHGYTF.

The CDR3 loop reads CASSQGTNQPQHF. CDR3 bases: TGTGCCAGCAGCCAAGGTACTAATCAGCCCCAGCATTTT. The chain has TRBV28 and TRBJ1-5; unclear D gene. CDR3 length: 13 amino acids. Germline-derived CDR1 and CDR2 are MDHEN and SYDVKM. The germline V and J ends were trimmed by 6 bases and 4 bases, with 10 bases remaining between them.

CDR3 nucleotide sequence: TGTGCCAGCAGCTCGCAGGGATTCAATAATTCACCCCTCCACTTT. Its translation is CASSSQGFNNSPLHF. The chain carries TRBV7-8 and TRBJ1-6; possible D gene TRBD1, 5 bases. This CDR3 is built from 15 residues. Between the trimmed V and J ends, which lost 4 bases and 5 bases, there was a span of 12 bases. Germline V gene lookup returns CDR1 SGHVS and CDR2 FQNEAQ. The variable domain in full, with the rest retrieved from reference TRBV7-8 and TRBJ1-6, is GAGVSQSPRYKVAKRGQDVALRCDPISGHVSLFWYQQALGQGPEFLTYFQNEAQLDKSGLPSDRFFAERPEGSVSTLKIQRTQQEDSAVYLCASSSQGFNNSPLHFGNGTRLTVT.

The chain uses TRBV6-5 and TRBJ1-2, with D possibly matching TRBD1 (5 bases). The V gene lost 0 bases and the J gene lost 6 bases, with 14 bases spanning the gap. Germline V gene data show CDR1 as MNHEY and CDR2 as SVGAGI. This CDR3 has 15 amino acids. The CDR3 nucleotides are TGTGCCAGCAGTTACTCGGCGCCAGGGATGGATGGCTACACCTTC. Translated: CASSYSAPGMDGYTF.

Comment on this clone: This same CDR3 is encoded by further DNA sequences in the sample. The chain couples TRBV28 to TRBJ1-5; unclear D gene. Deletions cut 2 bases from V and 6 bases from J, with 5 bases between. The CDR3 has 12 amino acids. The germline V gene has CDR1 MDHEN and CDR2 SYDVKM. CDR3 DNA sequence: TGTGCCAGCAGTTTAGGAGGTCAGCCCCAGCATTTT. This codes for CASSLGGQPQHF.

With regard to this clone: No conserved phenylalanine or tryptophan is present at the end of the CDR3, so a read error is the likely explanation. Because the CDR3's place on the DNA is in doubt, the DNA is left out and the CDR3 is given as listed by TCRdb. V gene TRBV19 combines with J gene TRBJ1-2; the D segment call TRBD1 is taken from the table without a DNA check. The CDR3 contains 14 residues when both ends are counted. Germline V gives CDR1 LNHDA, CDR2 SQIVND (reference sequence). CDR3: CASMPGQGAGRFSV.

The chain recombines TRBV27 with TRBJ1-1; D is unclear. Germline lookup yields CDR1 MNHEY and CDR2 SMNVEV (reference sequence). The CDR3 totals 13 residues. The germline V and J ends were trimmed by 0 bases and 0 bases, with 2 bases remaining between them. The DNA for the CDR3 is TGTGCCAGCAGTTTATCAATGAACACTGAAGCTTTCTTT. Translating gives CASSLSMNTEAFF.

The chain links TRBV2 to TRBJ2-1; D is ambiguous. Germline V gene data show CDR1 as SNHLY and CDR2 as FYNNEI. CDR3 length: 14 residues. V was cut by 4 bases and J by 5 bases, with 12 bases left in between. CDR3 amino acids: CASSVWAGNNEQFF. Written as DNA, the CDR3 is TGTGCCAGCAGTGTATGGGCTGGCAACAATGAGCAGTTCTTC.

The chain combines TRBV11-2 with TRBJ2-1; 8 bases fit TRBD2. Germline CDR1 is SGHAT and CDR2 is FQNNGV. The CDR3 spans 14 residues. V was pared by 2 bases and J by 8 bases, with 5 bases of the junction left unmatched. The DNA for the CDR3 is TGTGCCAGCAGCTTAACAACCGGGGGGGATGAGCAGTTCTTC. Protein product: CASSLTTGGDEQFF. Full variable domain (remainder filled in from reference TRBV11-2 and TRBJ2-1): EAGVAQSPRYKIIEKRQSVAFWCNPISGHATLYWYQQILGQGPKLLIQFQNNGVVDDSQLPKDRFSAERLKGVDSTLKIQPAKLEDSAVYLCASSLTTGGDEQFFGPGTRLTVL.